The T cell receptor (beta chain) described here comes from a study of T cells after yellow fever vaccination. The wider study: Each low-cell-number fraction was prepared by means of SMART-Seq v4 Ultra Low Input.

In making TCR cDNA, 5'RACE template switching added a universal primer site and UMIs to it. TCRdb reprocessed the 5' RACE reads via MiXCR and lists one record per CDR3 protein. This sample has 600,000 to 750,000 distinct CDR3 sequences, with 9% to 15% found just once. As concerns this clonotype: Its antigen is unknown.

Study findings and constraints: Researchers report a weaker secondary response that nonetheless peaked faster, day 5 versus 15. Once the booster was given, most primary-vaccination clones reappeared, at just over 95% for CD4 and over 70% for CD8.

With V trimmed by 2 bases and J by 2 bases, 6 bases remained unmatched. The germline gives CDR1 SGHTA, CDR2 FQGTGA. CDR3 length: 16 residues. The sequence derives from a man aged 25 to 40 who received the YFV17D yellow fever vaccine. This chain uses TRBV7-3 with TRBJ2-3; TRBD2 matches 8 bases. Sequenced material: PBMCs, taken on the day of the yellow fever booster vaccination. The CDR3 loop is CASSLYKAGDTDTQYF. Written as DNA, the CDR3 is TGTGCCAGCAGCTTATACAAAGCGGGAGACACAGATACGCAGTATTTT. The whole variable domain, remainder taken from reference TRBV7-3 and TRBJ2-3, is GAGVSQTPSNKVTEKGKYVELRCDPISGHTALYWYRQSLGQGPEFLIYFQGTGAADDSGLPNDRFFAVRPEGSVSTLKIQRTERGDSAVYLCASSLYKAGDTDTQYFGPGTRLTVL.